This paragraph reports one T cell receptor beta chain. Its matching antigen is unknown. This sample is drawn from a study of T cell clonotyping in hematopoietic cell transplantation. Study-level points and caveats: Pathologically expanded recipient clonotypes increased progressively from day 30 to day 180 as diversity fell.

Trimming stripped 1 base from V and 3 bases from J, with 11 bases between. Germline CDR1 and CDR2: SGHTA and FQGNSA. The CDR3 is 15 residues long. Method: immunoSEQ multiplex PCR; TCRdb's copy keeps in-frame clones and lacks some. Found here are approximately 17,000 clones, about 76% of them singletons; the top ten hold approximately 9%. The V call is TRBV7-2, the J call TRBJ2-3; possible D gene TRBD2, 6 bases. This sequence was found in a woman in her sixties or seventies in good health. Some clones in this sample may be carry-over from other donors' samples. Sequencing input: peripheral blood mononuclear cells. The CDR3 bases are TGTGCCAGCAGCTTAGATGGAGGGGTGACAGATACGCAGTATTTT. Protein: CASSLDGGVTDTQYF.